The sample holds one count of the clone carrying this T cell receptor (beta chain). The data originate from a study of blood T cell repertoires in COVID-19. Study summary: Both acute and convalescent COVID-19 samples were obtained from the United States, Italy and Spain.

The J segment lost 7 bases and the V segment lost 3 bases, leaving 12 bases of the junction unmatched. CDR1 SGDLS and CDR2 YYNGEE come from the germline V gene. This CDR3 spans 16 amino acids. How the authors handled the data: Estimation of nucleated cell counts was performed using reference gene primer amplification. The protocol was immunoSEQ multiplex PCR, while the TCRdb copy is restricted to in-frame clones and leaves out a portion. That table furnishes V, J and clone size, whereas the DNA furnished D and trimming. The sample consists of some 210,000 clones, around 88% of them appearing once. The chain has TRBV9 and TRBJ2-7; 11 bases map to TRBD2. The clonotype comes from a man aged 50 or older with active or convalescent COVID-19. Input material: peripheral blood. The CDR3 DNA reads TGTGCCAGCAGCGCCAGACTAGCGGGGACATTTCGGGAGCAGTACTTC. Its protein product is CASSARLAGTFREQYF. Together with reference TRBV9 and TRBJ2-7, the CDR3 gives the full variable domain: DSGVTQTPKHLITATGQRVTLRCSPRSGDLSVYWYQQSLDQGLQFLIQYYNGEERAKGNILERFSAQQFPDLHSELNLSSLELGDSALYFCASSARLAGTFREQYFGPGTRLTVT.